Listed below are T cell receptor beta chains from one sample, sequenced in a study of tumour-infiltrating T cells in Burkitt lymphoma. Method: immunoSEQ multiplex PCR; TCRdb's copy keeps in-frame clones and lacks some. Of more than 40,000 clones in the sample, approximately 31% were seen once. The sample taken for sequencing was tumor tissue. These receptor sequences come from a human donor with Burkitt lymphoma. Both conserved end residues are part of each CDR3. The D gene is left open where the match is weak. Only some rows state a clone size, as once, few, many or a class for expanded clones.

j_call: TRBJ1-2; d_call: NA; v_call: TRBV14; clone_size: NA; cdr3_nt: TGTGCCAGCAGCCACCAAGGCTACACCTTC; cdr3_aa: CASSHQGYTF
j_call: TRBJ2-7; d_call: NA; v_call: TRBV27; clone_size: NA; cdr3_nt: TGTGCCAGCAGGACAGGGGGCCTGGCGGGGGGGCGAGAGCAGTACTTC; cdr3_aa: CASRTGGLAGGREQYF
j_call: TRBJ1-6; d_call: TRBD1; v_call: TRBV7-2; clone_size: NA; cdr3_nt: TGTGCCAGCAGCCTGACAGGGGATCCCTATAATTCACCCCTCCACTTT; cdr3_aa: CASSLTGDPYNSPLHF
j_call: TRBJ2-4; d_call: NA; v_call: TRBV5-6; clone_size: NA; cdr3_nt: TGTGCCAGCAGCTTGTCGCCCGGGGGCCGTGCCAAAAACATTCAGTACTTC; cdr3_aa: CASSLSPGGRAKNIQYF
j_call: TRBJ2-3; d_call: NA; v_call: TRBV5-4; clone_size: few; cdr3_nt: TGTGCCAGCAGCTTGTCAGCTAGCACAGATACGCAGTATTTT; cdr3_aa: CASSLSASTDTQYF
j_call: TRBJ1-6; d_call: NA; v_call: TRBV7-9; clone_size: NA; cdr3_nt: TGTGCCAGCAGCTTCGCTGAGAATTCACCCCTCCACTTT; cdr3_aa: CASSFAENSPLHF
j_call: TRBJ1-1; d_call: NA; v_call: TRBV5-4; clone_size: NA; cdr3_nt: TGTGCCAGCAGCTATGACAACGATCAGAGAGCTTTCTTT; cdr3_aa: CASSYDNDQRAFF
j_call: TRBJ2-7; d_call: NA; v_call: TRBV6-5; clone_size: NA; cdr3_nt: TGTGCCAGCAGTCCCGGACGGTCCTACGAGCAGTACTTC; cdr3_aa: CASSPGRSYEQYF
j_call: TRBJ1-2; d_call: TRBD1; v_call: TRBV4-2; clone_size: few; cdr3_nt: TGTGCCAGCAGCCCGGACAGGGGGACGGATGGCTACACCTTC; cdr3_aa: CASSPDRGTDGYTF
j_call: TRBJ2-5; d_call: TRBD2; v_call: TRBV7-2; clone_size: NA; cdr3_nt: TGTGCCAGCAGCTTAGCACTAGCGGGGGGGCGGCAAGAGACCCAGTACTTC; cdr3_aa: CASSLALAGGRQETQYF
j_call: TRBJ1-4; d_call: NA; v_call: TRBV18; clone_size: NA; cdr3_nt: TGTGCCAGCTCACCATTTGCTGAAAAACTGTTTTTT; cdr3_aa: CASSPFAEKLFF
j_call: TRBJ2-2; d_call: NA; v_call: TRBV9; clone_size: NA; cdr3_nt: TGTGCCAGCAGCGTAGGGGGGTACACCGGGGAGCTGTTTTTT; cdr3_aa: CASSVGGYTGELFF
j_call: TRBJ2-1; d_call: NA; v_call: TRBV5-6; clone_size: few; cdr3_nt: TGTGCCAGCAGCTCCGTACGGGACCATGAGCAGTTCTTC; cdr3_aa: CASSSVRDHEQFF